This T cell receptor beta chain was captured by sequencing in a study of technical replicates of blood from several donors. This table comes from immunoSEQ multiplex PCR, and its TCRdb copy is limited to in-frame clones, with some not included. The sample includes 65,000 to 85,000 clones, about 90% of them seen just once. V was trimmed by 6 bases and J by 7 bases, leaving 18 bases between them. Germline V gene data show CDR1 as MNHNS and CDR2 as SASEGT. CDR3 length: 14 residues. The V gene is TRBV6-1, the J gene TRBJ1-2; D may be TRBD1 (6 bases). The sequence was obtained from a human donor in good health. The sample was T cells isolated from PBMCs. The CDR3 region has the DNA TGTGCCAGCAGGGACATCACAGGGACGGGTGGCTACACCTTC. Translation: CASRDITGTGGYTF.